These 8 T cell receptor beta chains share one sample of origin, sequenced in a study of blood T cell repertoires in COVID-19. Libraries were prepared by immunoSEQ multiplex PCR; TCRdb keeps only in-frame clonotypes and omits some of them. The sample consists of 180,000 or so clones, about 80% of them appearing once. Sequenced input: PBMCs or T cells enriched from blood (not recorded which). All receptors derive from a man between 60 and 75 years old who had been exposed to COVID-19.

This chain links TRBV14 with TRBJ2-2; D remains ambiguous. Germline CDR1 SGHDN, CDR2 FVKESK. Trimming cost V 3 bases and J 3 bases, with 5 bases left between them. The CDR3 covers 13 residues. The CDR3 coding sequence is TGTGCCAGCAGCCACCGGTACACCGGGGAGCTGTTTTTT. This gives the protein CASSHRYTGELFF.

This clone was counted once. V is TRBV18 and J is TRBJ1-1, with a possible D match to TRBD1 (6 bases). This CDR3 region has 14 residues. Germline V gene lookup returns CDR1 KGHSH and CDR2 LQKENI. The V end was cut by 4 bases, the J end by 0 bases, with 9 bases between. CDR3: CASSLGHLNTEAFF. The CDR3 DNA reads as TGTGCCAGCTCACTGGGACACTTGAACACTGAAGCTTTCTTT.

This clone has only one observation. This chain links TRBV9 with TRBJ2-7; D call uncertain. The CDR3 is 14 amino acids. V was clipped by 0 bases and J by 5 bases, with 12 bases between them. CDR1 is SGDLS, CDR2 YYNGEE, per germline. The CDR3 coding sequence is TGTGCCAGCAGCGTAGAGTTGTGGCCCAACGAGCAGTACTTC. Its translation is CASSVELWPNEQYF.

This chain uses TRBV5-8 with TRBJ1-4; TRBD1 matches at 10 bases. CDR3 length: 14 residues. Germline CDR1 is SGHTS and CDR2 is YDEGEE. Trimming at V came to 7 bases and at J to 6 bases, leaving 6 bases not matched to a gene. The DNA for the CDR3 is TGTGCCAGCGGAAAGGACAGGGGGGATGAAAAACTGTTTTTT. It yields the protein CASGKDRGDEKLFF.

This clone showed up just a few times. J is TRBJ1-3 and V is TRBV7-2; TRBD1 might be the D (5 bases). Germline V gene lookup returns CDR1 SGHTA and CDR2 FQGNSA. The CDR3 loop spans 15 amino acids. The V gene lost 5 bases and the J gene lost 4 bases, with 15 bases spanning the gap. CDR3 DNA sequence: TGTGCCAGCAGCCTGCCCGCGACAGCAGGAAACACCATATATTTT. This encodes CASSLPATAGNTIYF.

The CDR3 region has the DNA TGTGCCAGCAGTCTACTGGGACAGTTGGGAGCTGAAGCTTTCTTT. Amino acid sequence: CASSLLGQLGAEAFF. The chain couples TRBV27 to TRBJ1-1, with 7 bases that match TRBD1. Germline loops: CDR1 MNHEY, CDR2 SMNVEV (reference sequence). V lost 5 bases to trimming and J lost 6 bases; unmatched junction nucleotides: 12. The CDR3 has 15 residues.

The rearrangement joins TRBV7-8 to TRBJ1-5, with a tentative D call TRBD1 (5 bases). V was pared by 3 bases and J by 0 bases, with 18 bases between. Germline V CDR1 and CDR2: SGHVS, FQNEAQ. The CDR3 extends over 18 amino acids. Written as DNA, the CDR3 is TGTGCCAGCAGCTTGAGCAGGGATCGACGGTATAGCAATCAGCCCCAGCATTTT. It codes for CASSLSRDRRYSNQPQHF.

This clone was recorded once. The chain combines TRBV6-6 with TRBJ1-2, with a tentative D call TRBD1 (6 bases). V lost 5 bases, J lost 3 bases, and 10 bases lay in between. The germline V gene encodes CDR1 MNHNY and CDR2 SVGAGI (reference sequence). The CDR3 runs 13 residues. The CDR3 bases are TGTGCCAGCAGTCTCGGACAGTACTATGGCTACACCTTC. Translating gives CASSLGQYYGYTF.